The source of this T cell receptor beta chain is a study of blood T cell repertoires in COVID-19. Study at large: Specimens from acute and convalescent COVID-19 originated in the United States, Italy and Spain.

Original data processing: For nucleated cells, counts were estimated from reference gene primer amplification. Produced via immunoSEQ multiplex PCR; TCRdb's table is partial and in-frame only. That table gives V, J and clone size, and the DNA gave D and trimming. Of approximately 250,000 clones in the sample, around 88% were seen once. The V end lost 0 bases, the J end lost 8 bases, and 18 bases lay between the germline ends. The CDR3 is 16 amino acids. Per the germline V gene, CDR1 is SGHRS and CDR2 is YFSETQ. In terms of age and location, participants ranged from roughly 18 to 90 years and lived in approximately 24 US areas.

Source material: PBMCs or T cells enriched from blood (not recorded which). The receptor comes from a woman aged 40 to 50 with acute COVID-19. This rearrangement joins TRBV5-1 to TRBJ2-1, with D maybe TRBD2 (5 bases). The CDR3 protein is CASSLVAGEGRHEQFF. Written as DNA, the CDR3 is TGCGCCAGCAGCTTGGTGGCGGGCGAGGGCCGCCATGAGCAGTTCTTC.